Below are 4 T cell receptor beta chains sequenced from a single sample in a study of blood T cell repertoires in COVID-19. Method: immunoSEQ multiplex PCR; TCRdb's copy keeps in-frame clones and lacks some. The table lists 25,000 to 35,000 clones, approximately 80% of them singletons, with about two fifths in the top ten. Specimen: peripheral blood. The receptors stem from a woman older than 75 with acute or convalescent COVID-19.

The CDR3 nucleotides read TGTGCCAGCAGCCAAGACAGGGTTGCTGAAGCTTTCTTT. Amino acids: CASSQDRVAEAFF. The chain joins TRBV21-1 to TRBJ1-1; the table's D call, TRBD1, has no DNA check behind it. TRBV21-1 is a documented pseudogene. This CDR3 region has 13 residues.

This clone was seen just once. The chain recombines TRBV7-3 with TRBJ2-6; weak D call: TRBD2 (6 bases). The ends were cut back, 1 base at V and 1 base at J, with 11 bases in the middle. CDR3 length equals 17 residues. Germline-derived CDR1 and CDR2 are SGHTA and FQGTGA. The CDR3 sequence is CASSLNPRGSGANVLTF. In DNA form, the CDR3 reads TGTGCCAGCAGCTTAAACCCGCGGGGTTCTGGGGCCAACGTCCTGACTTTC.

The rearrangement links TRBV6-5 to TRBJ1-5; a possible D gene is TRBD1 (6 bases). This CDR3 contains 13 residues. The ends were cut back, 10 bases at V and 0 bases at J, with 10 bases in the middle. In germline, CDR1 is MNHEY, CDR2 SVGAGI. The CDR3 here is CATGQSSNQPQHF. The CDR3 nucleotides are TGTGCCACCGGACAGAGTAGCAATCAGCCCCAGCATTTT.

The rearrangement links TRBV5-1 to TRBJ1-1; 7 nucleotides match TRBD1. Germline CDR1 is SGHRS and CDR2 is YFSETQ. The V and J ends lost 4 bases and 7 bases, in that order; junction bases with no gene match: 10. The CDR3 extends over 14 amino acids. The CDR3 sequence is CASSITGAPLEAFF. The CDR3 coding sequence is TGCGCCAGCAGCATAACAGGGGCCCCACTTGAAGCTTTCTTT. The full variable domain, completed using reference TRBV5-1 and TRBJ1-1, is KAGVTQTPRYLIKTRGQQVTLSCSPISGHRSVSWYQQTPGQGLQFLFEYFSETQRNKGNFPGRFSGRQFSNSRSEMNVSTLELGDSALYLCASSITGAPLEAFFGQGTRLTVV.